This TCR beta chain was recovered during a study of vaccination effects on CD4 cells after COVID-19. Study-wide results and limits: Post-vaccine spike-reactive clones in convalescents were mainly new vaccine-induced clones.

Using immunoSEQ multiplex PCR, the repertoire was profiled, and TCRdb retains in-frame clones only, with some absent. The repertoire holds about 36,000 clones, with about three quarters as singletons. On this clone: Its specificity is not known.

The ViraFEST assay expanded antigen-specific CD4+ T cells with viral peptide pools before sequencing. The culture ran for nine to eleven days, and then CD4+ T cells were isolated. The person was diagnosed with PCR-confirmed SARS-CoV-2 infection between March and December 2020. On days 3 and 7, fresh IL-2 medium replaced half the medium. The material sequenced was CD4+ T cells from PBMCs cultured with HCoV-NL63 spike peptides, taken before COVID-19 vaccination. The TCR originated in a human donor who had a prior SARS-CoV-2 infection.

CDR3 sequence (DNA): TGTGCCAGCAGCCGATTTAGCGGGGGGAACACCGGGGAGCTGTTTTTT. Translating it yields CASSRFSGGNTGELFF. The V call is TRBV3-1 (or the pseudogene TRBV3-2), the J call TRBJ2-2, with 9 bases lining up with TRBD2. The germline gives CDR1 LGHDT, CDR2 YNNKEL (reference sequence). Trimming removed 4 bases from V and 1 base from J; junction bases left unmatched: 4. This CDR3 spans 16 amino acids.